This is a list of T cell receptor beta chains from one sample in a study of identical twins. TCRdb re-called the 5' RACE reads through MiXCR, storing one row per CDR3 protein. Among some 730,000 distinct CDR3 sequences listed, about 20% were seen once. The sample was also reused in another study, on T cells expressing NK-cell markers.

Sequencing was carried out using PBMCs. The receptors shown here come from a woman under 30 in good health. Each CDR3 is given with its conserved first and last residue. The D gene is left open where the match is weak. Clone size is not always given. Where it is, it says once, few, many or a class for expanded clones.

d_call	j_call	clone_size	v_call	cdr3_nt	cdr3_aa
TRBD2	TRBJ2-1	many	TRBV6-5	TGTGCCAGCAGTTACTCGACTGGCGGGAGGTCACGGAATGAGCAGTTCTTC	CASSYSTGGRSRNEQFF
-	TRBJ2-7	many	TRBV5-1	TGCGCCAGCGGGAGAGACGGTTGCTACGAGCAGTACTTC	CASGRDGCYEQYF
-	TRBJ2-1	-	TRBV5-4	TGTGCCAGCAGCACCTGGACAAACCCCTACAATGAGCAGTTCTTC	CASSTWTNPYNEQFF
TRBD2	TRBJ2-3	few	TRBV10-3	TGTGCCATCAGTTCAGGACTAGCGGGGAATAGCGGTACAGATACGCAGTATTTT	CAISSGLAGNSGTDTQYF
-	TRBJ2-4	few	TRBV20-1	TGCAGTGCTAGAGATGTACAGGGCCTAAGAAACATTCAGTACTTC	CSARDVQGLRNIQYF
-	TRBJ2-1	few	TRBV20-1	TGCAGTGCTAGGACAGCAACCGATTACAATGAGCAGTTCTTC	CSARTATDYNEQFF
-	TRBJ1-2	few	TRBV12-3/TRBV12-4	TGTGCCAGCAGCCCCCCCGGCCTATATGGCTACACCTTC	CASSPPGLYGYTF
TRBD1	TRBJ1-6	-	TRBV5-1	TGCGCCAGCAGCGGGGGACAGATGAGCTCCTATAATTCACCCCTCCACTTT	CASSGGQMSSYNSPLHF
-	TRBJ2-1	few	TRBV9	TGTGCCAGCAGCCCCAGTTGGCCCCAGCAGTTCTTC	CASSPSWPQQFF
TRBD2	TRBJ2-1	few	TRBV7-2	TGTGCCAGCAGCTTCCAACTAGCGGTTTCCTACAATGAGCAGTTCTTC	CASSFQLAVSYNEQFF
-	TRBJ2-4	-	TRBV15	TGTGCCACCAGCAGTGGAAACATTCAGTACTTC	CATSSGNIQYF
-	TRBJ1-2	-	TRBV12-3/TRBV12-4	TGTGCCAGCAGTTTAGATGAGCAGGAATACTATGGCTACACCTTC	CASSLDEQEYYGYTF
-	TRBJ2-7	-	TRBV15	TGTGCCAGCGGCCCCGGGCTAGCGAACCCTTACGAGCAGTACTTC	CASGPGLANPYEQYF
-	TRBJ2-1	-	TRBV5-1	TGCGCCAGCAGCTTCGGTGGGGTAGAATTCTTCTTC	CASSFGGVEFFF
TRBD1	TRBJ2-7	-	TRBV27	TGTGCCAGCAGCATACAGGGGGCCTCCTACGAGCAGTACTTC	CASSIQGASYEQYF
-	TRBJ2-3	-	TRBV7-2	TGTGCCAGCAGCTTCACCCCCGTAGATACGCAGTATTTT	CASSFTPVDTQYF
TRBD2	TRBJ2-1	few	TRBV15	TGTGCCACCAGCAGTAAGACTAGCGGGAGGCACAATGAGCAGTTCTTC	CATSSKTSGRHNEQFF
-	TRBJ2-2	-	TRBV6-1	TGTGCCAGCACCCTAGTTGAGTCCGGGGAGCTGTTTTTT	CASTLVESGELFF
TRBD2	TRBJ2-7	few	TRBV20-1	TGCAGTGCTAGAGGACTAGCGGGAGAGGTGTACGAGCAGTACTTC	CSARGLAGEVYEQYF
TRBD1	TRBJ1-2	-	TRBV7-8	TGTGCCAGCAGCCTACAGGGGGCTATGTTAACTAACTATGGCTACACCTTC	CASSLQGAMLTNYGYTF
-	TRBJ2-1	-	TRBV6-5	TGTGCCAGCAGTTACCAACCGGGAGAGTCCTACAATGAGCAGTTCTTC	CASSYQPGESYNEQFF
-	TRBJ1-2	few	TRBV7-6	TGTGCCAGCAGCTTAGTATCCGGTGGCTACACCTTC	CASSLVSGGYTF
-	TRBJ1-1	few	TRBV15	TGTGCCACCAGCAGAGATGGGCAGCACGTCACTGAAGCTTTCTTT	CATSRDGQHVTEAFF
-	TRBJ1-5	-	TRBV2	TGTGCCGGGCGCCCCGATAGCAATCAGCCCCAGCATTTT	CAGRPDSNQPQHF
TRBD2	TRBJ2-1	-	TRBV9	TGTGCCAGCAGCGTAGCTTTGAGCGGGACGTATCTCAATGAGCAGTTCTTC	CASSVALSGTYLNEQFF
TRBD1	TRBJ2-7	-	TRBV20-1	TGCAGTGCCAGGGGACAGGGTCTCTACGAGCAGTACTTC	CSARGQGLYEQYF
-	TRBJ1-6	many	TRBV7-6	TGTGCCAGCAGCCGAGACGGACAGTTTAGCTCCTATAATTCACCCCTCCACTTT	CASSRDGQFSSYNSPLHF
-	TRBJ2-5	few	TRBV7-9	TGTGCCAGCAGCTTAGCGAACATCCCCACGGGGACCCAGTACTTC	CASSLANIPTGTQYF
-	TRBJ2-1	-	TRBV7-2	TGTGCCAGCAGGGTAAGCGTTTACAATGAGCAGTTCTTC	CASRVSVYNEQFF
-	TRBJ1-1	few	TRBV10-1	TGCGCCAGCAGTGAGTCGGGGGTGGACACTGAAGCTTTCTTT	CASSESGVDTEAFF
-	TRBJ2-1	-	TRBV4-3	TGCGCCAGCAGCCAAGATAGCAGCGGAGGCTCCTACAATGAGCAGTTCTTC	CASSQDSSGGSYNEQFF
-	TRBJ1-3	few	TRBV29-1	TGCAGCGCCCGGATAGGGATCTCTGGAAACACCATATATTTT	CSARIGISGNTIYF
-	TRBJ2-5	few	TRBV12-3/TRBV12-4	TGTGCCAGCAGTTTCAATTGGGTCCCGGGGATTGGGGAGACCCAGTACTTC	CASSFNWVPGIGETQYF
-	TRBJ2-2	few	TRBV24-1	TGTGCCACCAGCCCCCTGGGGGCCGGGGAGCTGTTTTTT	CATSPLGAGELFF
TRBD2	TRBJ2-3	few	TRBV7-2	TGTGCCAGCAGCTTAGGCCTAGCGGGAGGCGGAGATACGCAGTATTTT	CASSLGLAGGGDTQYF
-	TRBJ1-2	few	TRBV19	TGTGCCAGTAGTATCGAGGTCAGGGAAGGTTTCACCTTC	CASSIEVREGFTF
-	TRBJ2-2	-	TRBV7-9	TGTGCCAGCAGCTTAGTACGCTCTAGGGTCACCGGGGAGCTGTTTTTT	CASSLVRSRVTGELFF
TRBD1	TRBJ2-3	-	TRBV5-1	TGCGCCAGCAGCTTAGGACAGGTCACCACAGATACGCAGTATTTT	CASSLGQVTTDTQYF
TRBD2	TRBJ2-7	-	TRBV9	TGTGCCAGCAGCGTAGATGCTAGCGGGACCATGGACGACGAGCAGTACTTC	CASSVDASGTMDDEQYF
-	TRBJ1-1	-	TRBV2	TGTGCCAGCAGTGTCCTCACTGAAGCTTTCTTT	CASSVLTEAFF
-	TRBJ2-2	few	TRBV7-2	TGTGCCAGCAGCCTCAACAGGGCCGGCACCGGGGAGCTGTTTTTT	CASSLNRAGTGELFF
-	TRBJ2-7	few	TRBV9	TGTGCCAGCAACAGGGACCGCTACGAGCAGTACTTC	CASNRDRYEQYF
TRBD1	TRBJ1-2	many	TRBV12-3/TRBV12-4	TGTGCCAGCAGTCCCGGACAGGGGAGAGGCTACACCTTC	CASSPGQGRGYTF
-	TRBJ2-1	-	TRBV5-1	TGCGCCAGCAGCCTCCCAGATGGCGGTGAGCAGTTCTTC	CASSLPDGGEQFF
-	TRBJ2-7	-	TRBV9	TGTGCCAGCAGCCAAAGTCAGGGATTCCACGAGCAGTACTTC	CASSQSQGFHEQYF
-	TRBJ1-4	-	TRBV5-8	TGTGCCAGCAGCTTGGATGGGGGCTTACGGGGTGAAAAACTGTTTTTT	CASSLDGGLRGEKLFF
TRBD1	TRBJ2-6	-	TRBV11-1	TGTGCCAGCAACCCCCCCCGGGACAGGTCTTCTGGGGCCAACGTCCTGACTTTC	CASNPPRDRSSGANVLTF
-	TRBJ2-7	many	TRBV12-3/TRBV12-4	TGTGCCAGCAAGGCAGGGAGGAACGAGCAGTACTTC	CASKAGRNEQYF
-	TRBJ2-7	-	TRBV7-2	TGTGCCAGCAGCCACTCCGGGACTCGCATCTACGAGCAGTACTTC	CASSHSGTRIYEQYF
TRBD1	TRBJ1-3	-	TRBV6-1	TGTGCCAGCCGCAGCAGGGGGGTGTCTCGAAACACCATATATTTT	CASRSRGVSRNTIYF
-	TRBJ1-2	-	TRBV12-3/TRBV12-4	TGTGCCAGCAGTTTTTATGGGAACCCCTCTAACTATGGCTACACCTTC	CASSFYGNPSNYGYTF
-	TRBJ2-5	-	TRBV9	TGTGCCAGCAGCGTAGCCCCCGGCGGGATGGAGACCCAGTACTTC	CASSVAPGGMETQYF